The T cell receptor beta chain described here comes from a study of OX40 agonist ivuxolimab in advanced cancers. The CDR3 is made up of 16 amino acids. CDR1 LGHNA and CDR2 YNFKEQ come from the germline V gene. Trimming shortened V by 0 bases and J by 5 bases, and 14 bases separated the two germline ends. This clone turned up a few times. Measured with immunoSEQ multiplex PCR; TCRdb has only the in-frame clones, and not every one. The sample includes fewer than 20,000 clones, around three quarters of them seen just once. The sample in question was CD4+ or CD8+ T cells sorted from blood, obtained in a trial of the OX40 agonist ivuxolimab. The chain uses TRBV4-2 and TRBJ1-5; D is unresolved. The clonotype was recovered from an adult with an advanced solid tumor such as melanoma, head and neck, liver or kidney cancer. This CDR3 is CASSQDGRLSDQPQHF. CDR3 in DNA: TGTGCCAGCAGCCAAGACGGCAGGCTGAGTGATCAGCCCCAGCATTTT.